This T cell receptor (beta chain) was obtained from a study of shared clonotypes between healthy human individuals. Findings and caveats of the study: Generation of non-shared clonotypes was less probable than generation of clonotypes shared by all four donors. Researchers found naive subsets generally carried larger estimated richness than memory subsets.

Germline CDR1 MNHNS, CDR2 SASEGT. This CDR3 spans 14 amino acids. Trimming at V came to 2 bases and at J to 11 bases, leaving 10 bases not matched to a gene. The study ran the assay at deep level. In the original analysis: In the immunoSEQ data, sequences were junction-only and lacked quality scores, so filtering differed. Sequencing was performed with immunoSEQ multiplex PCR; in TCRdb, only in-frame clones are kept and a portion is missing. The D gene and trimming were derived from the DNA, and the V and J assignments and clone size from that table. The table has about 1.5 million clones, roughly 96% seen once; the top ten hold 0.95% to 1.5%. Details on this clone: Antigen specificity is unknown.

The source of this sequence is a man aged 25-40 years in good health. The sample taken for sequencing was naive CD4+ T cells sorted from blood. This sample's subset: CD45RA+ positively selected. The chain joins TRBV6-1 to TRBJ2-7; 9 positions agree with TRBD2. CDR3 loop: CASSEQGSGRQEYF. The CDR3 DNA is TGTGCCAGCAGTGAACAGGGTAGCGGGAGACAGGAGTACTTC.